This T cell receptor (beta chain) was sequenced for a study of beta chain features in type 1 diabetes. Whole-study results and caveats: The analysis here could not establish whether HLA type shapes TCRB rearrangement. Moderate yet significant TCRB CDR3 shortening was seen in Type 1 diabetes patients in all four CD4+ subsets.

What was sequenced were expressed TCRB transcripts, since all of the isolated RNA had been reverse transcribed. Here immunoSEQ multiplex PCR was the method, and the copy in TCRdb shows in-frame clones only, minus some. Counted here are about 700,000 clones, around an eighth occurring once; the ten biggest clones make up 0.02% to 0.025%. The collection from each donor was one heparinised blood draw averaging roughly 110 mL. Using CD45RO/CCR7/CD25/CD127/CD95/CD27, CD4+ naive, central memory, regulatory and stem cell-like memory cells were sorted. Sort purity for all populations was recorded as exceeding 98%. In this sample, this clone turned up a few times. Antigen: not known. This same CDR3 is encoded by further DNA sequences in the sample. V shed 3 bases and J 7 bases; nucleotides not matched to a gene: 0. This CDR3 is 12 amino acids long. Germline-derived CDR1 and CDR2 are KGHSH and LQKENI.

This TCR came from a man aged 18 to 35 with type 1 diabetes. Sequencing used naive CD4+ T cells from blood. This chain links TRBV18 with TRBJ2-1; 7 positions agree with TRBD2. CDR3 nucleotide sequence: TGTGCCAGCTCACCGGGAGGGAATGAGCAGTTCTTC. This codes for CASSPGGNEQFF.